This TCR beta chain comes out of a study of Tregs in tolerant kidney transplant recipients. CDR3 length equals 17 residues. CDR1 DFQATT and CDR2 SNEGSKA come from the germline V gene (reference sequence). Regarding the study as a whole: Tolerant patients' donor-specific Tregs expanded beyond overall Tregs, suggesting antigen-driven growth. Biological reproducibility was not directly addressed in this study.

Data came from immunoSEQ multiplex PCR; TCRdb stores just in-frame clones and leaves some out. The listing contains some 15,000 clones. Mixed chimerism was transient after nonmyeloablative marrow transplants from related graft donors. Remarks on this clone: Its antigen remains unknown. The read stops 3 residues short of the end of the CDR3; the missing end is completed from the germline J gene.

The sample was CD8+ T cells from blood (PBMCs), taken 6 months after the transplant. This sequence originates from a human patient who received a combined kidney and bone marrow transplant. Some of the T cells may derive from the graft donor. The rearrangement uses TRBV20-1 and TRBJ2-7; 13 bases line up with TRBD2. Partial CDR3 DNA: TGCAGCCCCCGGACTAGCGGGGGCCTAGGAAGCTCCTACGAG. This translates into CSPRTSGGLGSSYE. The entire CDR3 protein reads CSPRTSGGLGSSYEQYF.